These T cell receptor beta chains were read from a single sample in a study of T cells in localized non-small cell lung cancer. The data were produced by immunoSEQ multiplex PCR, yet TCRdb's version contains in-frame clones alone and is incomplete. The sample yields some 35,000 clones, around 94% seen once. Here the sequenced sample was peripheral blood, taken before any cancer treatment. Receptor source: a female donor older than 55 with stage I lung adenocarcinoma. Each CDR3 is given with its conserved first and last residue. Some rows mark clone size as missing; the rest say once, few, many or name a class of expanded clone.

v_call: TRBV5-1; clone_size: .; j_call: TRBJ2-7; cdr3_aa: CASSLIEGGEQYF
v_call: TRBV4-2; clone_size: .; j_call: TRBJ2-1; cdr3_aa: CASSQAGGFYNEQFF
v_call: TRBV5-8; clone_size: .; j_call: TRBJ2-3; cdr3_aa: CASSLIWGLAGVGSDTQYF
v_call: TRBV9; clone_size: .; j_call: TRBJ2-1; cdr3_aa: CASSGGYNEQFF
v_call: TRBV27; clone_size: .; j_call: TRBJ2-7; cdr3_aa: CASSYPGTYEQYF
v_call: TRBV28; clone_size: once; j_call: TRBJ2-3; cdr3_aa: CASSFWDRGPTSTDTQYF
v_call: TRBV27; clone_size: .; j_call: TRBJ2-3; cdr3_aa: CASSLRSWTLVGTDTQYF
v_call: TRBV9; clone_size: .; j_call: TRBJ2-5; cdr3_aa: CASSGVQETQYF
v_call: TRBV6-5; clone_size: once; j_call: TRBJ2-3; cdr3_aa: CATNRRGVDTQYF
v_call: TRBV6-5; clone_size: .; j_call: TRBJ2-5; cdr3_aa: CASSTWTSRQETQYF
v_call: TRBV7-7; clone_size: .; j_call: TRBJ2-5; cdr3_aa: CASSLYHTSAFQETQYF
v_call: TRBV14; clone_size: .; j_call: TRBJ1-2; cdr3_aa: CASSQDILSKGYTF
v_call: TRBV9; clone_size: .; j_call: TRBJ2-3; cdr3_aa: CASNGLAGVTDTQYF
v_call: TRBV7-2; clone_size: .; j_call: TRBJ2-4; cdr3_aa: CASSLAGQGVFHIQYF
v_call: TRBV29-1; clone_size: .; j_call: TRBJ1-1; cdr3_aa: CSARTEGAFF
v_call: TRBV5-1; clone_size: .; j_call: TRBJ2-1; cdr3_aa: CASSLNRGDTNEQFF
v_call: TRBV19; clone_size: .; j_call: TRBJ2-3; cdr3_aa: CASSISTGGSNTQYF
v_call: TRBV29-1; clone_size: .; j_call: TRBJ2-6; cdr3_aa: CSASAVSGANVLTF
v_call: TRBV11-2; clone_size: .; j_call: TRBJ1-1; cdr3_aa: CASSLFLGGTEAFF
v_call: TRBV28; clone_size: once; j_call: TRBJ2-7; cdr3_aa: CASSISSGGFYEQYF
v_call: TRBV6-5; clone_size: .; j_call: TRBJ2-3; cdr3_aa: CASRRALQGADTQYF
v_call: TRBV5-4; clone_size: .; j_call: TRBJ2-7; cdr3_aa: CASRRGQGTYEQYF
v_call: TRBV5-4; clone_size: .; j_call: TRBJ1-4; cdr3_aa: CASSLELGENEKLFF
v_call: TRBV14; clone_size: .; j_call: TRBJ2-1; cdr3_aa: CASSHLTSGVSYNEQFF
v_call: TRBV28; clone_size: .; j_call: TRBJ1-1; cdr3_aa: CASTMASRAVF
v_call: TRBV2; clone_size: .; j_call: TRBJ1-1; cdr3_aa: CAGNRVSNTEAFF
v_call: TRBV11-2; clone_size: .; j_call: TRBJ2-7; cdr3_aa: CASRPGRGRGSYEQYF
v_call: TRBV11-2; clone_size: .; j_call: TRBJ2-1; cdr3_aa: CASSLGVATYNEQFF
v_call: TRBV13; clone_size: .; j_call: TRBJ1-1; cdr3_aa: CASSLVLSRDFNTEAFF
v_call: TRBV19; clone_size: .; j_call: TRBJ2-1; cdr3_aa: CASSIMASGGASEQFF
v_call: TRBV5-1; clone_size: few; j_call: TRBJ1-4; cdr3_aa: CASSFTWGATNEKLFF
v_call: TRBV21-1; clone_size: .; j_call: TRBJ1-2; cdr3_aa: CASSTWGIQIGDRVNYGYTF
v_call: TRBV28; clone_size: .; j_call: TRBJ1-1; cdr3_aa: CASSLRRTGGNEAFF
v_call: TRBV6-6; clone_size: .; j_call: TRBJ1-1; cdr3_aa: CASTEKNTEAFF